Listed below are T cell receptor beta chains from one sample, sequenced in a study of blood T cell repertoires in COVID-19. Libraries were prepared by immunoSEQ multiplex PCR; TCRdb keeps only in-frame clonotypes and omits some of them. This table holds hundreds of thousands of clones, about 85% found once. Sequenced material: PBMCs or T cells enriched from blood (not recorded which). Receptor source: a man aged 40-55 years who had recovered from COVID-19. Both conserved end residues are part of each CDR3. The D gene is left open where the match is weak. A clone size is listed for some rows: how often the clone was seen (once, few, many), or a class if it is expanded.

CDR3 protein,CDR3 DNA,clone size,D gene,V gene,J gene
CASSRRTSGSSYNEQFF,TGTGCCAGCAGCCGCCGGACTAGCGGTAGCTCCTACAATGAGCAGTTCTTC,NA,TRBD2,TRBV7-2,TRBJ2-1
CASSTGTITYEQYF,TGTGCCAGCAGCACTGGGACTATTACCTACGAGCAGTACTTC,NA,TRBD2,TRBV11-2,TRBJ2-7
CASSLVSALSDTQYF,TGCGCCAGCAGCTTGGTGTCTGCACTATCGGATACGCAGTATTTT,NA,NA,TRBV5-1,TRBJ2-3
CASSTTSRRAAGTQYF,TGTGCCAGCAGTACCACTAGCCGGAGGGCGGCGGGTACGCAGTATTTT,NA,NA,TRBV6-2/TRBV6-3,TRBJ2-3
CASSFPAVDRETQYF,TGTGCCAGCAGCTTCCCGGCGGTAGATCGAGAGACCCAGTACTTC,NA,NA,TRBV5-4,TRBJ2-5
CASSFGLRESGNEQFF,TGCGCCAGCAGCTTTGGGTTGCGGGAGAGCGGCAATGAGCAGTTCTTC,NA,TRBD2,TRBV5-1,TRBJ2-1
CASSWQGAGNEKLFF,TGTGCCAGCAGTTGGCAGGGGGCGGGGAATGAAAAACTGTTTTTT,NA,TRBD1,TRBV2,TRBJ1-4
CASSESGTVNTEAFF,TGTGCCAGCAGTGAAAGCGGGACGGTGAACACTGAAGCTTTCTTT,NA,NA,TRBV6-1,TRBJ1-1
CASSDPPSGRAVGEQFF,TGTGCCAGCAGCGACCCCCCTAGCGGGAGGGCCGTGGGTGAGCAGTTCTTC,NA,TRBD2,TRBV9,TRBJ2-1
CASSRIPRDRDGYTF,TGCGCCAGCAGTCGTATCCCCCGGGACAGGGACGGCTACACCTTC,NA,TRBD1,TRBV23-1,TRBJ1-2
CASSLGAEHYGYTF,TGCGCCAGCAGCTTGGGGGCAGAACACTATGGCTACACCTTC,NA,NA,TRBV5-1,TRBJ1-2
CASSLRHPNWDEQFF,TGCGCCAGCAGCCTCCGACACCCAAATTGGGATGAGCAGTTCTTC,NA,NA,TRBV5-1,TRBJ2-1
CATSRDSLTQAQHF,TGTGCCACCAGCAGAGACAGCCTCACCCAGGCCCAGCATTTT,NA,NA,TRBV15,TRBJ1-5
CASSRADDMNTEAFF,TGTGCCAGCTCGCGGGCGGACGATATGAACACTGAAGCTTTCTTT,NA,NA,TRBV7-9,TRBJ1-1
CASSLFRGGATEAFF,TGTGCCAGCAGTTTATTCCGCGGGGGAGCCACTGAAGCTTTCTTT,few,NA,TRBV28,TRBJ1-1
CASSQEILAGDEQFF,TGCGCCAGCAGCCAAGAGATACTAGCGGGAGATGAGCAGTTCTTC,NA,TRBD2,TRBV4-3,TRBJ2-1
CASSAGGNAANEQYF,TGTGCCAGCAGCGCAGGGGGCAATGCAGCTAACGAGCAGTACTTC,NA,TRBD1,TRBV9,TRBJ2-7
CASSQDPGQGWSPLHF,TGCGCCAGCAGCCAAGATCCTGGACAGGGTTGGTCACCCCTCCACTTT,NA,TRBD1,TRBV4-1,TRBJ1-6
CASSQERLAVAYEQYF,TGTGCCAGCAGCCAAGAACGGCTAGCCGTAGCCTACGAGCAGTACTTC,NA,NA,TRBV3-1/TRBV3-2,TRBJ2-7
CASSPTLGQRLPYEQYF,TGTGCCAGCAGCCCCACCCTGGGTCAGCGCCTACCCTACGAGCAGTACTTC,NA,NA,TRBV28,TRBJ2-7
CASSSQMNTEAFF,TGTGCCAGCAGTTCTCAGATGAACACTGAAGCTTTCTTT,few,NA,TRBV12-3/TRBV12-4,TRBJ1-1
CASSPHGDGDQHF,TGTGCCAGCTCACCACACGGGGATGGAGACCAGCATTTT,NA,NA,TRBV18,TRBJ1-5
CASSLFSSGPYEQYF,TGTGCCAGCAGCTTATTTTCTAGCGGTCCCTACGAGCAGTACTTC,NA,TRBD2,TRBV7-3,TRBJ2-7
CASSNGWSNQPQHF,TGTGCCAGCAGTAACGGGTGGAGCAATCAGCCCCAGCATTTT,few,NA,TRBV27,TRBJ1-5
CACPGQGNTGELFF,TGTGCCTGCCCCGGACAGGGGAACACCGGGGAGCTGTTTTTT,once,TRBD1,TRBV30,TRBJ2-2
CAISQGAFSYEQYF,TGTGCCATCAGTCAGGGGGCATTTTCCTACGAGCAGTACTTC,once,TRBD1,TRBV10-3,TRBJ2-7